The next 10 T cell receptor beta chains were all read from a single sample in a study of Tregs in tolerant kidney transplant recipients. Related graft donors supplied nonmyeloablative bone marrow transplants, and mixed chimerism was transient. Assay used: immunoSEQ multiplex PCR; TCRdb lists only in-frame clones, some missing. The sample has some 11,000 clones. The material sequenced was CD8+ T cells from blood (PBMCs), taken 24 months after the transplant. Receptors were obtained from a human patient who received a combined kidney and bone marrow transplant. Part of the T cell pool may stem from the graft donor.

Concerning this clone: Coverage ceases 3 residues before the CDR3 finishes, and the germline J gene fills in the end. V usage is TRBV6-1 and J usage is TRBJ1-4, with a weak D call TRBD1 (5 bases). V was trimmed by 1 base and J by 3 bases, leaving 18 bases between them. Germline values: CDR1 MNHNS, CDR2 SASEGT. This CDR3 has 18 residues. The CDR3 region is CASSEEEGRVFANEKLFF. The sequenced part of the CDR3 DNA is TGTGCCAGCAGTGAAGAGGAGGGGAGGGTGTTTGCTAATGAAAAA.

CDR3 region: CASSIVGLADNEQFF. The DNA read from the CDR3 is TGTGCCAGTAGTATAGTCGGACTAGCGGACAATGAG. This chain joins TRBV19 and TRBJ2-1, with TRBD2 matching over 10 bases. Coverage ceases 3 residues before the CDR3 finishes, and the germline J gene fills in the end. The CDR3 consists of 15 residues. Germline V gene sequence: CDR1 LNHDA, CDR2 SQIVND (reference sequence). With V trimmed by 1 base and J by 5 bases, 2 bases remained unmatched.

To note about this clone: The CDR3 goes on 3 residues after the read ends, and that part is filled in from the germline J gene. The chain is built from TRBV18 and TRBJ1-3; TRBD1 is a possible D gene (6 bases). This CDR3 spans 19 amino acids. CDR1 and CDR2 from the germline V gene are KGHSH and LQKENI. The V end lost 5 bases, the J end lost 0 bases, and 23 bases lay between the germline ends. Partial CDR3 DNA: TGTGCCAGCTCAGTTGACAACTCCGGGACATCCGCCTCTGGAAACACC. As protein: CASSVDNSGTSASGNT. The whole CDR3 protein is CASSVDNSGTSASGNTIYF.

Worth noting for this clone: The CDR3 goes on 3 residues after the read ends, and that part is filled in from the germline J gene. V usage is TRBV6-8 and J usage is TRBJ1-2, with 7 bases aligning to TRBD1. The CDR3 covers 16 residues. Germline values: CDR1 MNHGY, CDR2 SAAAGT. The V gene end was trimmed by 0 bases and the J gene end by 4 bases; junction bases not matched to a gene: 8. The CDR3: CASSYSTGKSCYGYTF. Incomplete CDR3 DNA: TGTGCCAGCAGTTACTCGACAGGGAAATCGTGCTATGGC.

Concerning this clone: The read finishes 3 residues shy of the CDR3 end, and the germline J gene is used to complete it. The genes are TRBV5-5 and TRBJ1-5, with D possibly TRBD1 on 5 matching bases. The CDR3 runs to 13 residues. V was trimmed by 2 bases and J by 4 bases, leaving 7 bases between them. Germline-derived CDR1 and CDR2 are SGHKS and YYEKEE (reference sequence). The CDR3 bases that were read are TGTGCCAGCAGCTTTTCAGGGAATCAGCCC. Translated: CASSFSGNQP. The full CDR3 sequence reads CASSFSGNQPQHF.

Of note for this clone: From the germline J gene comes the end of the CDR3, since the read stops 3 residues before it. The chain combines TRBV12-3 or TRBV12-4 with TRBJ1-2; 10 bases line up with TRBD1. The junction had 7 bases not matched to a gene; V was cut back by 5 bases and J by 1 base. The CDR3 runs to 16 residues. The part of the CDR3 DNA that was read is TGTGCCAGCAGTAGTCCGGGACAGGGGTATAACTATGGC. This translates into CASSSPGQGYNYG. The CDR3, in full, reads CASSSPGQGYNYGYTF.

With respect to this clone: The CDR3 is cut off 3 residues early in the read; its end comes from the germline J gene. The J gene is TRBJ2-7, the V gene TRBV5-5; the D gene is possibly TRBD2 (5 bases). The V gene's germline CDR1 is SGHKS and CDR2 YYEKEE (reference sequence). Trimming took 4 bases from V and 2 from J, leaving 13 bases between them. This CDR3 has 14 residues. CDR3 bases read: TGTGCCAGCAGCCTGAGCGGAGCCCCCTACGAG. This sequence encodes CASSLSGAPYE. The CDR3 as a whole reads CASSLSGAPYEQYF.

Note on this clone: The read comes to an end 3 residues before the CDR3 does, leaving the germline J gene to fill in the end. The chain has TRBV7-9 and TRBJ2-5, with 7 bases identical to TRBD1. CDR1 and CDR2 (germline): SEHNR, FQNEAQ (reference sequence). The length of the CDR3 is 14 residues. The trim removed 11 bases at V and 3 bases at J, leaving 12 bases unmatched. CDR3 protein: CALSSGTEKETQYF. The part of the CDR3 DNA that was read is TGTGCCCTCTCCAGTGGGACAGAAAAAGAGACC. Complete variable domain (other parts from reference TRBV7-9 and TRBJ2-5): DTGVSQNPRHKITKRGQNVTFRCDPISEHNRLYWYRQTLGQGPEFLTYFQNEAQLEKSRLLSDRFSAERPKGSFSTLEIQRTEQGDSAMYLCALSSGTEKETQYFGPGTRLLVL.

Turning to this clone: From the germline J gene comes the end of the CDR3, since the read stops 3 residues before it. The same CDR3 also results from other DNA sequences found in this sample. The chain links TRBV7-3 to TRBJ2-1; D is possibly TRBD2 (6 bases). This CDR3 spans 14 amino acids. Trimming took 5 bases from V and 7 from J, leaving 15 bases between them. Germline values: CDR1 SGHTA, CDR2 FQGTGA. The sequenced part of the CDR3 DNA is TGTGCCAGCAGCCCCCTAAGTCGGGGGAATGAG. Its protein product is CASSPLSRGNE. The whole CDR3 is CASSPLSRGNEQFF.

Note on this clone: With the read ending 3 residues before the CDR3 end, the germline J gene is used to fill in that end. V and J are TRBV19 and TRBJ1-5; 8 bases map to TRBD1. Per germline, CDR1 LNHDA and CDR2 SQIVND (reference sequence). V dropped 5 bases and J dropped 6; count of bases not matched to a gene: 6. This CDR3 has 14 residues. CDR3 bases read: TGTGCCAGTAGTGTCCGGGACAGGAGTCAGCCC. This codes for CASSVRDRSQP. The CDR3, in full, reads CASSVRDRSQPQHF.